These 2 T cell receptor beta chains came from one sample sequenced in a study of blood T cell repertoires in COVID-19 (dated by TCRdb to between 2020 and 2021). Libraries were made using the immunoSEQ multiplex PCR assay. TCRdb holds this immuneACCESS table with in-frame rearrangements only. Some clones are missing; in checked studies, unresolved V genes explain under half, and the rest has no known cause. This sample comprises 150,000 to 180,000 clones, around 90% of them detected only once. The ten biggest clones cover 0.5% to 0.55% of the sample. Sample: peripheral blood. These receptors all stem from a man in his fifties or sixties with acute or convalescent COVID-19.

V and J are TRBV3-1 (or the pseudogene TRBV3-2) and TRBJ2-1, with D unresolved. V shed 7 bases and J shed 4 bases, with 11 bases lying between them. From germline, CDR1 is LGHDT and CDR2 YNNKEL (reference sequence). The CDR3 is made up of 13 amino acids. The CDR3 DNA is TGTGCCAGCACCTTAGACGGGTACAATGAGCAGTTCTTC. It specifies CASTLDGYNEQFF.

The chain links TRBV14 to TRBJ1-1, with D perhaps TRBD1 (6 bases). V lost 3 bases, J lost 5 bases, and 19 bases lay in between. Per germline, CDR1 SGHDN and CDR2 FVKESK. CDR3 length: 16 amino acids. Here the CDR3 reads CASSQVRTGPGTEAFF. CDR3 DNA: TGTGCCAGCAGCCAGGTCCGAACAGGGCCGGGGACTGAAGCTTTCTTT.